A selection of T cell receptor beta chains follows, all from one sample in a study of blood T cell repertoires in COVID-19. The table came from immunoSEQ multiplex PCR; TCRdb's copy has only in-frame clones and leaves some out. The table lists a few hundred thousand clones, 70% to 90% of them singletons. The sample consisted of peripheral blood. These receptors all come from a man between 40 and 49 years old with acute or convalescent COVID-19. CDR3s include the opening cysteine and the closing phenylalanine or tryptophan. D genes are given only for firm matches. Rows give clone size only sometimes, using once, few, many, or a class for an expanded clone.

clone size	V gene	J gene	D gene	CDR3 DNA	CDR3 protein
.	TRBV5-4	TRBJ1-2	TRBD1	TGTGCCAGCAGCCTGAGGAGGACAGGGGTTGGCTACACCTTC	CASSLRRTGVGYTF
.	TRBV7-9	TRBJ1-5	.	TGTGCCAGCAGCTATGACGGACTTAATCAGCCCCAGCATTTT	CASSYDGLNQPQHF
.	TRBV12-3/TRBV12-4	TRBJ2-7	.	TGTGCCAGCAGTTTCCAGTTGGTCTACGAGCAGTACTTC	CASSFQLVYEQYF
.	TRBV5-6	TRBJ1-1	.	TGTGCCAGCAGCTTGGACAGGAACACTGAAGCTTTCTTT	CASSLDRNTEAFF
.	TRBV30	TRBJ1-5	.	TGTGCCTGGAGTTTGTCGAGACAGGTAAATCAGCCCCAGCATTTT	CAWSLSRQVNQPQHF
.	TRBV11-1	TRBJ2-3	.	TGTGCCAGCACCCCGGGGGTGGGTACTAGCACAGATACGCAGTATTTT	CASTPGVGTSTDTQYF
.	TRBV3-1/TRBV3-2	TRBJ2-2	.	TGTGCCAGCAGCCACTTCGGCGGGACCGGGGAGCTGTTTTTT	CASSHFGGTGELFF
.	TRBV11-2	TRBJ2-7	.	TGTGCCAGCAGCTTGGAAGACACTTACGAGCAGTACTTC	CASSLEDTYEQYF
.	TRBV5-1	TRBJ1-2	TRBD1	TGCGCCAGCAGCTTGGGTGGGACAGGGGACAATGGCTACACCTTC	CASSLGGTGDNGYTF
.	TRBV7-9	TRBJ2-7	.	TGTGCCAGCAGCTTACGGGTAAACGAGCAGTACTTC	CASSLRVNEQYF
.	TRBV28	TRBJ1-1	.	TGTGCCAGCAGCCCTGCCTTGAGCACTGGCACTGAAGCTTTCTTT	CASSPALSTGTEAFF
.	TRBV3-1/TRBV3-2	TRBJ1-3	.	TGTGCCAGCAGCCAAGGGCCTGGAAACACCATATATTTT	CASSQGPGNTIYF
.	TRBV19	TRBJ1-5	TRBD1	TGTGCCAGTAGTCCGACCTCGGGACAGGGGGGTGTGCCCCAGCATTTT	CASSPTSGQGGVPQHF
few	TRBV7-9	TRBJ2-1	TRBD1	TGTGCCAGCAGCCGTCGGGACAGGGAAATCAATGAGCAGTTCTTC	CASSRRDREINEQFF
.	TRBV5-5	TRBJ1-6	.	TGTGCCAGCAGCTTGGTCGGGGGGAGCTCCTATAATTCACCCCTCCACTTT	CASSLVGGSSYNSPLHF
.	TRBV10-3	TRBJ2-7	TRBD1	TGTGCCATCAGTGAATGGGGGGACAGGGGAGCCTACGAGCAGTACTTC	CAISEWGDRGAYEQYF
once	TRBV30	TRBJ2-3	.	TGTGCCTGGACCGGGGGCACAGATACGCAGTATTTT	CAWTGGTDTQYF
few	TRBV5-1	TRBJ2-3	TRBD2	TGCGCCAGCAGCCCGGAGGGGTCGGGGGGACTCGAAATGATCTTT	CASSPEGSGGLEMIF
.	TRBV5-1	TRBJ2-3	TRBD2	TGCGCCAGCAGCTTAGACGGCGGGGGGGCCGGAGATACGCAGTATTTT	CASSLDGGGAGDTQYF
.	TRBV5-1	TRBJ1-1	.	TGCGCCAGCAGCTTGGCAGGCTCTGAAGCTTTCTTT	CASSLAGSEAFF
.	TRBV2	TRBJ2-2	TRBD1	TGTGCCAGCAGGGGACAGTCGGTGACCGGGGAGCTGTTTTTT	CASRGQSVTGELFF
.	TRBV5-1	TRBJ1-2	TRBD1	TGCGCCAGCAGCCCCCTCCCCAGGGGGCAAGCTAACTATGGCTACACCTTC	CASSPLPRGQANYGYTF
.	TRBV2	TRBJ1-2	TRBD1	TGTGCCAGCAGTGAATCCCGGGACAGGGTTGCTGGCTACACCTTC	CASSESRDRVAGYTF
.	TRBV2	TRBJ1-6	.	TGTGCCAGCAGTCTACTGGCCTATAATTCACCCCTCCACTTT	CASSLLAYNSPLHF
.	TRBV5-6	TRBJ2-2	.	TGTGCCAGCAGCGGTATGACAAGCACCGGGGAGCTGTTTTTT	CASSGMTSTGELFF
.	TRBV6-1	TRBJ1-2	.	TGTGCCAGCAGTGAAGCGTCGGCCCTAGGAGGCTACACCTTC	CASSEASALGGYTF
.	TRBV5-4	TRBJ1-1	TRBD1	TGTGCCAGCAGCTTGGGCCAGGGGGCGGGGAACACTGAAGCTTTCTTT	CASSLGQGAGNTEAFF
.	TRBV5-8	TRBJ1-2	TRBD1	TGTGCCAGCACCCTAAAAGGGGGACAGGGGCAGAGGCGCTATGGCTACACCTTC	CASTLKGGQGQRRYGYTF
.	TRBV6-1	TRBJ1-4	.	TGTGCCAGCAGTGAAGCCTCCAGAAAACTGTTTTTT	CASSEASRKLFF
few	TRBV11-2	TRBJ1-4	TRBD1	TGTGCCAGCAGCCGAGGACAGGGAAAACTGTTTTTT	CASSRGQGKLFF
.	TRBV19	TRBJ1-1	.	TGTGCCAGTAGTATCGGCAGGGTCGCTGAAGCTTTCTTT	CASSIGRVAEAFF
.	TRBV7-3	TRBJ2-2	TRBD1	TGTGCCAGCAGCATAGACAGGGTACCCACCGGGGAGCTGTTTTTT	CASSIDRVPTGELFF
.	TRBV30	TRBJ2-1	TRBD2	TGTGCCTGGAGTCGGGGGGGGCCTGAGCAGTTCTTC	CAWSRGGPEQFF
.	TRBV5-6	TRBJ1-5	TRBD1	TGTGCCAGCAGCCCGACAGGGGGCAATCAGCCCCAGCATTTT	CASSPTGGNQPQHF
once	TRBV9	TRBJ2-7	TRBD2	TGTGCCAGCAGCGTGGGACTAGCAGATCATTCCTACGAGCAGTACTTC	CASSVGLADHSYEQYF
.	TRBV5-1	TRBJ1-6	.	TGCGCCAGCAGCTCTCAACCAGGGAATTCACCCCTCCACTTT	CASSSQPGNSPLHF
few	TRBV7-3	TRBJ1-1	TRBD1	TGTGCCAGCAGCTTAAAAGACAGGGCCACTGAAGCTTTCTTT	CASSLKDRATEAFF
.	TRBV25-1	TRBJ1-1	TRBD1	TGTGCCAGCTCCCCCTCGGGGACAGCAAACACTGAAGCTTTCTTT	CASSPSGTANTEAFF
.	TRBV7-9	TRBJ1-4	.	TGTGCCAGCAGCTTCGGGGGGCATAATGAAAAACTGTTTTTT	CASSFGGHNEKLFF
.	TRBV2	TRBJ1-1	TRBD1	TGTGCCAGCAGCGGGGACAGGGGTGCTGAAGCTTTCTTT	CASSGDRGAEAFF
.	TRBV6-5	TRBJ2-3	.	TGTGCCAGCAGTTACCTCAGGAGGAACACAGATACGCAGTATTTT	CASSYLRRNTDTQYF
.	TRBV6-1	TRBJ2-3	TRBD2	TGTGCCAGCAGTGAAGCGTGGCTAGCGGGGGGGGCCACAGATACGCAGTATTTT	CASSEAWLAGGATDTQYF
once	TRBV28	TRBJ1-1	TRBD1	TGTGCCAGCACCACCATCGGACAGGCACGGAGCACTGAAGCTTTCTTT	CASTTIGQARSTEAFF
.	TRBV5-1	TRBJ1-1	.	TGCGCCAGCAGCCGGGGGTTACAGAACACTGAAGCTTTCTTT	CASSRGLQNTEAFF